Shown below are 5 T cell receptor beta chains from a single sample sequenced in a study of blood T cell repertoires in COVID-19. TCRdb keeps only in-frame clones here, not all; method: immunoSEQ multiplex PCR. The repertoire holds around 230,000 clones, roughly 86% seen once, with roughly 3.3% in the top ten. Sequenced sample: PBMCs or T cells enriched from blood (not recorded which). The receptor source for this set is a woman aged 40 to 49 with acute COVID-19.

This clone has only one observation. V is TRBV15 and J is TRBJ1-5; weak D call: TRBD1 (6 bases). The V gene's germline CDR1 is LNHNV and CDR2 YYDKDF (reference sequence). The CDR3 loop spans 16 amino acids. Trimming shortened V by 0 bases and J by 2 bases, and 11 bases separated the two germline ends. In DNA form, the CDR3 reads TGTGCCACCAGCAGAGATAGGGGGGGTGGCAATCAGCCCCAGCATTTT. The encoded protein is CATSRDRGGGNQPQHF.

This clone was seen a few times. The chain is built from TRBV10-1 and TRBJ2-7; D possibly corresponds to TRBD2 (7 bases). V was trimmed by 5 bases and J by 0 bases, leaving 17 bases between them. The CDR3 length is 16 residues. CDR1 and CDR2 from the germline V gene are WNHNN and SYGVQD (reference sequence). The CDR3 is CASSPYGGLGSYEQYF. In DNA form, the CDR3 reads TGCGCCAGCAGTCCATACGGGGGGCTTGGCTCCTACGAGCAGTACTTC.

V gene TRBV6-5 combines with J gene TRBJ1-1; a weak D match, TRBD1 (6 bases). The germline V gene has CDR1 MNHEY and CDR2 SVGAGI. Trimming left V 6 bases short and J 2 bases short, with 13 bases between. CDR3 length equals 14 residues. For the CDR3, the DNA is TGTGCCAGCAGGACGGGACAAGAAAACACTGAAGCTTTCTTT. This sequence encodes CASRTGQENTEAFF.

This chain joins TRBV11-2 and TRBJ1-4, with a tentative D call TRBD1 (6 bases). V was pared by 5 bases and J by 0 bases, with 19 bases between. This CDR3 region has 18 residues. In germline, CDR1 is SGHAT, CDR2 FQNNGV. The CDR3 reads CASSGWTEELATNEKLFF. As DNA, the CDR3 is TGTGCCAGCAGCGGCTGGACAGAGGAGCTTGCAACTAATGAAAAACTGTTTTTT.

J is TRBJ1-1 and V is TRBV9, with a weak D call TRBD1 (5 bases). V was shortened by 0 bases and J by 2 bases, with 11 bases between the two germline ends. This CDR3 comprises 15 residues. Germline V CDR1 and CDR2: SGDLS, YYNGEE. CDR3 sequence: CASSVDGTLNTEAFF. The CDR3 DNA follows: TGTGCCAGCAGCGTAGATGGGACTCTTAACACTGAAGCTTTCTTT. Based on the CDR3 plus reference TRBV9 and TRBJ1-1, the full variable domain is DSGVTQTPKHLITATGQRVTLRCSPRSGDLSVYWYQQSLDQGLQFLIQYYNGEERAKGNILERFSAQQFPDLHSELNLSSLELGDSALYFCASSVDGTLNTEAFFGQGTRLTVV.